Below, one T cell receptor (beta chain) is given with its context. These data come from a study of T cell responses to AZD1222 COVID-19 vaccine. Measured with immunoSEQ multiplex PCR; TCRdb has only the in-frame clones, and not every one. The repertoire holds some 190,000 clones, with 85% to 95% as singletons. Trimming at V came to 7 bases and at J to 5 bases, leaving 4 bases not matched to a gene. The CDR3 has 13 amino acids. CDR1 and CDR2 (germline): MNHNY, SVGAGI (reference sequence). The chain links TRBV6-6 to TRBJ1-1; TRBD1 aligns across 10 bases. The clonotype comes from an adult in good health. Sample: peripheral blood, taken on day 0 of AZD1222 vaccination. CDR3 DNA: TGTGCCAGCACTAGGGGACAGGGGACTGAAGCTTTCTTT. Translated: CASTRGQGTEAFF.